The rows below give T cell receptor beta chains drawn from one sample of a study of T cells after yellow fever vaccination. TCRdb ran MiXCR on the 5' RACE reads and lists one entry per CDR3 protein. Here the sample spans roughly 62,000 distinct CDR3 sequences, more than 5.5% being singletons. The source material was CD8+ T cells sorted from PBMCs, sampled on the day of the first yellow fever vaccination. The receptor set was obtained from a man between 18 and 29 years old who received the YFV17D yellow fever vaccine. CDR3s include the opening cysteine and the closing phenylalanine or tryptophan. D genes are given only for firm matches. Clone size is not always given. Where it is, it says once, few, many or a class for expanded clones.

>-|TRBJ2-1|-|TRBV12-3/TRBV12-4
CASSFPSVQGFAYNEQFF
TGTGCCAGCAGTTTCCCTTCAGTACAGGGATTTGCCTACAATGAGCAGTTCTTC
>TRBD1|TRBJ2-2|many|TRBV7-8
CASSLRTGGSGELFF
TGTGCCAGCAGCCTACGGACAGGGGGGTCCGGGGAGCTGTTTTTT
>-|TRBJ1-5|-|TRBV4-1
CASSQDLAGNQPQHF
TGCGCCAGCAGCCAAGATCTGGCAGGGAATCAGCCCCAGCATTTT
>-|TRBJ2-7|few|TRBV12-3/TRBV12-4
CASSLGTTFEQYF
TGTGCCAGCAGTTTAGGGACTACCTTCGAGCAGTACTTC
>-|TRBJ2-1|many|TRBV9
CASSAGTQDEQFF
TGTGCCAGCAGCGCCGGGACTCAGGATGAGCAGTTCTTC
>-|TRBJ2-2|few|TRBV5-1
CASSFRDTQFTGELFF
TGCGCCAGCAGCTTCAGGGACACACAATTCACCGGGGAGCTGTTTTTT
>TRBD2|TRBJ2-5|many|TRBV4-1
CASSQVPGGRETQYF
TGCGCCAGCAGCCAAGTCCCGGGGGGGAGAGAGACCCAGTACTTC
>-|TRBJ2-3|many|TRBV7-9
CASSPAWETDTQYF
TGTGCCAGCAGCCCAGCCTGGGAGACAGATACGCAGTATTTT
>-|TRBJ1-2|many|TRBV4-2
CASSQEQTTNYGYTF
TGTGCCAGCAGCCAAGAACAGACGACTAACTATGGCTACACCTTC
>-|TRBJ2-1|few|TRBV28
CASSYRRSSYNEQFF
TGTGCCAGCAGTTATCGTCGCAGCTCCTACAATGAGCAGTTCTTC
>TRBD1|TRBJ1-1|-|TRBV7-9
CASRDRASPGTEAFF
TGTGCCAGCAGGGACAGGGCAAGTCCCGGGACTGAAGCTTTCTTT
>TRBD1|TRBJ1-2|-|TRBV7-6
CASSLRADRVHDGYTF
TGTGCCAGCAGCTTAAGGGCGGACAGGGTCCATGACGGCTACACCTTC
>TRBD1|TRBJ1-1|many|TRBV7-9
CASSSVRGPTEAFF
TGTGCCAGCAGCTCCGTCAGGGGGCCCACTGAAGCTTTCTTT